Included here is one T cell receptor beta chain sequence, with context. CDR3 length equals 15 residues. After removal of 5 bases from V and 5 bases from J, the junction contained 7 bases not matched to a gene. The V gene's germline CDR1 is MDHEN and CDR2 SYDVKM. Assay: immunoSEQ multiplex PCR; the TCRdb copy retains only in-frame clones and omits some. Of about 410,000 clones detected, 75% to 95% appear once; the ten largest clones hold more than 6%. The sample belongs to a study of control samples from healthy donors and cancer patients. This TCR was recovered from a man aged 35 to 55 with head and neck cancer. The chain recombines TRBV28 with TRBJ2-7; 12 bases fit TRBD2. Sequencing was carried out using PBMCs. The CDR3 DNA sequence: TGTGCCAGCAGTCCCCGGGGGACTAGCGGGCACGAGCAGTACTTC. It is translated as CASSPRGTSGHEQYF.